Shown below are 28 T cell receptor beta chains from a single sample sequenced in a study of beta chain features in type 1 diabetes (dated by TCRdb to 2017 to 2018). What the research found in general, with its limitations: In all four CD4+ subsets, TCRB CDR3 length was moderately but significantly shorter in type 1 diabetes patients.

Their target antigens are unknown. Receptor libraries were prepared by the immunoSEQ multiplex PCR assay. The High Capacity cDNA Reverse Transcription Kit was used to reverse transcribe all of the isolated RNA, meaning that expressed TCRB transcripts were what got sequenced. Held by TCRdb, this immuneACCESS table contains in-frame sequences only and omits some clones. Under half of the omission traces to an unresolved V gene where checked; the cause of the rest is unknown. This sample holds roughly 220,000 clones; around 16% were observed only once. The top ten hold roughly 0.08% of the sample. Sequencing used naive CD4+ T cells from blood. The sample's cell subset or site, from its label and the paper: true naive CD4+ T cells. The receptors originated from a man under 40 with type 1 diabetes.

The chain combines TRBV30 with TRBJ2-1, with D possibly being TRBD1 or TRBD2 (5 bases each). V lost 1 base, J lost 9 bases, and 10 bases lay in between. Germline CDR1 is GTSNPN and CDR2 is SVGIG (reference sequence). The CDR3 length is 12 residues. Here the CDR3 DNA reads TGTGCCTGGAGTGCCCATGGGGGTGAGCAGTTCTTC. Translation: CAWSAHGGEQFF.

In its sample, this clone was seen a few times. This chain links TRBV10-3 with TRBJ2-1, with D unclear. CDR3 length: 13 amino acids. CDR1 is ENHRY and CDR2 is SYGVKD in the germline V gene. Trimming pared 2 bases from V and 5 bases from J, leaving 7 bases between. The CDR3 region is CAISENGDNEQFF. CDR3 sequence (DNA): TGTGCCATCAGTGAGAATGGGGACAATGAGCAGTTCTTC.

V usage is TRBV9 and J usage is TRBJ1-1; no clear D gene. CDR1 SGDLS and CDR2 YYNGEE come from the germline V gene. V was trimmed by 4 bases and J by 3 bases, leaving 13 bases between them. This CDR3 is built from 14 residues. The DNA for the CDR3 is TGTGCCAGCAGCACCGAGGGAGACTACACTGAAGCTTTCTTT. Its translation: CASSTEGDYTEAFF.

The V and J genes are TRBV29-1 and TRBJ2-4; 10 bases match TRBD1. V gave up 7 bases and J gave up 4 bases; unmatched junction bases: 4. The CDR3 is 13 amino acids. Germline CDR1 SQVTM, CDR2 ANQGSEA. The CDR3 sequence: CSAGDRGKNIQYF. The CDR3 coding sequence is TGCAGCGCCGGGGACAGGGGAAAAAACATTCAGTACTTC.

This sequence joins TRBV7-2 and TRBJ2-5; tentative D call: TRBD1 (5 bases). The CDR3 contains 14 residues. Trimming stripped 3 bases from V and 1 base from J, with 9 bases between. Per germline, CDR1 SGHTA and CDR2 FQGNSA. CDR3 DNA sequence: TGTGCCAGCAGCTTGGACATTGTCCAAGAGACCCAGTACTTC. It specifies CASSLDIVQETQYF. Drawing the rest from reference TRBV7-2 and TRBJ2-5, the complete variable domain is GAGVSQSPSNKVTEKGKDVELRCDPISGHTALYWYRQSLGQGLEFLIYFQGNSAPDKSGLPSDRFSAERTGGSVSTLTIQRTQQEDSAVYLCASSLDIVQETQYFGPGTRLLVL.

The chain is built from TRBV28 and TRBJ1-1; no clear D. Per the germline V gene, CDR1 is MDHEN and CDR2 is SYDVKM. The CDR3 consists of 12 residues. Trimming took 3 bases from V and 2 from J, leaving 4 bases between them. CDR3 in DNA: TGTGCCAGCAGTTTGAGCAACACTGAAGCTTTCTTT. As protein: CASSLSNTEAFF.

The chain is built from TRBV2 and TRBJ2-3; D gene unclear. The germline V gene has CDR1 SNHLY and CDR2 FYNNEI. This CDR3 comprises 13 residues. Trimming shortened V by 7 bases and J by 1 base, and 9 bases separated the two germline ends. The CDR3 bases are TGTGCCAGCACTGGATTCCGCACAGATACGCAGTATTTT. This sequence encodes CASTGFRTDTQYF.

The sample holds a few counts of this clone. The CDR3 region has the DNA TGTGCCATCAGTTTCGGAGGGGAGACCCAGTACTTC. Amino acids: CAISFGGETQYF. The chain employs TRBV10-3 and TRBJ2-5; tentative D call: TRBD2 (6 bases). The CDR3 length is 12 residues. CDR1 and CDR2 (germline): ENHRY, SYGVKD. The V end lost 5 bases, the J end lost 5 bases, and 9 bases lay between the germline ends.

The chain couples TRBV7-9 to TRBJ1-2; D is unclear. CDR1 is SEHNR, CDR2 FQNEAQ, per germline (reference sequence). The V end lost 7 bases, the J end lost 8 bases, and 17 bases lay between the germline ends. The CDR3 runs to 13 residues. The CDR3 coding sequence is TGTGCCAGCACCGCAGGAGGAGGGAGCGGCTACACCTTC. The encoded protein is CASTAGGGSGYTF.

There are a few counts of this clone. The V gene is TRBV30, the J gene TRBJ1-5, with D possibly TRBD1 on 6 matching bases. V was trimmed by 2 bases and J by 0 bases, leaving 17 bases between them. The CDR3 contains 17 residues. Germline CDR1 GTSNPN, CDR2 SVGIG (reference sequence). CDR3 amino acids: CAWSRNQGFYSNQPQHF. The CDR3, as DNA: TGTGCCTGGAGTCGGAACCAGGGGTTTTATAGCAATCAGCCCCAGCATTTT.

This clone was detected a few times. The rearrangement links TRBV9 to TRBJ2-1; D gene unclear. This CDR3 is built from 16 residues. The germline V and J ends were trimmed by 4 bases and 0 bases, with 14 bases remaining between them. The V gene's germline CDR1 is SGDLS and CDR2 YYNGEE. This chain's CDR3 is CASSPEATSSYNEQFF. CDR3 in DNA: TGTGCCAGCAGCCCAGAGGCTACGAGCTCCTACAATGAGCAGTTCTTC.

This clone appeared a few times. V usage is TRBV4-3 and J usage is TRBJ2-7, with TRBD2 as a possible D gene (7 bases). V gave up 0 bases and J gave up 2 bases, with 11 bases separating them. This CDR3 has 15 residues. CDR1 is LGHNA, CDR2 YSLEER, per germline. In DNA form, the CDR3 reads TGCGCCAGCAGCCAAGATTACGGGGGGCCCTACGAGCAGTACTTC. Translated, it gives CASSQDYGGPYEQYF.

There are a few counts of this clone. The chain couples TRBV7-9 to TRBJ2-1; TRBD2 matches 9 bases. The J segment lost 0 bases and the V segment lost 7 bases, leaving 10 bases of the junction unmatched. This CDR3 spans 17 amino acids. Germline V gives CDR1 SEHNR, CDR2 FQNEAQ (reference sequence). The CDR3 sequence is CASTQRSGGSSYNEQFF. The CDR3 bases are TGTGCCAGCACCCAACGTAGCGGGGGAAGCTCCTACAATGAGCAGTTCTTC.

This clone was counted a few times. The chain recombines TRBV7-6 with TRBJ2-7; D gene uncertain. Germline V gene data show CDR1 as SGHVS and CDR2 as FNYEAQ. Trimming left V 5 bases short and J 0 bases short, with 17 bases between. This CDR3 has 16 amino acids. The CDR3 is CASSPRVGRSSYEQYF. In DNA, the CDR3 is TGTGCCAGCAGCCCTCGGGTCGGCCGGAGCTCCTACGAGCAGTACTTC.

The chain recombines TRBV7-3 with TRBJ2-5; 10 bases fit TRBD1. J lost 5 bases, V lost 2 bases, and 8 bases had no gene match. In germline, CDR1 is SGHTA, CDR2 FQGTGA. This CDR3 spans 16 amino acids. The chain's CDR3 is CASSLVGDRGWETQYF. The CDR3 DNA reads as TGTGCCAGCAGCTTAGTAGGGGACAGGGGATGGGAGACCCAGTACTTC.

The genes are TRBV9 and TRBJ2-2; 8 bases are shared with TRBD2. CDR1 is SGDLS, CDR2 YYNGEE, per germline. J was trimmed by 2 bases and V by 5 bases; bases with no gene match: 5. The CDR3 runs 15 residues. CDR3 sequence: CASSQSGRNTGELFF. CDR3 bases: TGTGCCAGCAGTCAGAGCGGGAGAAACACCGGGGAGCTGTTTTTT.

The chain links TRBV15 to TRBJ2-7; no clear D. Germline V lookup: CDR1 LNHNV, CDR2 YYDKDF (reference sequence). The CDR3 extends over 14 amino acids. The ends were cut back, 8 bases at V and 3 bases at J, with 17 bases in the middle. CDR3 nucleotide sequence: TGTGCCACCTCCGGAGAGGAGAAAGGCTACGAGCAGTACTTC. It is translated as CATSGEEKGYEQYF.

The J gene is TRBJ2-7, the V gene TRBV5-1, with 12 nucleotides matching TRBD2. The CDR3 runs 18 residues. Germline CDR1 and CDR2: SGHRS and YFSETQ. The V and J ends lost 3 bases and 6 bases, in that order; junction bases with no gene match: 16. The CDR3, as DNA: TGCGCCAGCAGCTATCCTGGACTAGCGGGAAGAGCTCGGGGCGAGCAGTACTTC. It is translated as CASSYPGLAGRARGEQYF.

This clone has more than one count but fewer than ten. CDR3 in amino acids: CASSQKGPQHF. The CDR3 DNA is TGCGCCAGCAGTCAAAAGGGTCCCCAGCATTTT. The genes are TRBV23-1 and TRBJ1-5, with D uncertain. TRBV23-1 falls under the ORF class, with uncertain function. V lost 2 bases and J lost 10, with 6 bases in between. This CDR3 is 11 amino acids long.

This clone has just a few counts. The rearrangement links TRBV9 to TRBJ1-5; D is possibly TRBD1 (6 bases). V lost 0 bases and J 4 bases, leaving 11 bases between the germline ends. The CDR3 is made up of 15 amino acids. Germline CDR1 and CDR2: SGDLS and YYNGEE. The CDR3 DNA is TGTGCCAGCAGCGTAGAACAGGGAGTAAATCAGCCCCAGCATTTT. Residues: CASSVEQGVNQPQHF.

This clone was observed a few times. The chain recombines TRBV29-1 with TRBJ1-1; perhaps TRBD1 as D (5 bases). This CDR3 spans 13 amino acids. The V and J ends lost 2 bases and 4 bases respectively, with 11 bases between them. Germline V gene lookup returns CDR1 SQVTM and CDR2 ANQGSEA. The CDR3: CSVELGVATEAFF. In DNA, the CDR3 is TGCAGCGTTGAATTGGGGGTCGCCACTGAAGCTTTCTTT.

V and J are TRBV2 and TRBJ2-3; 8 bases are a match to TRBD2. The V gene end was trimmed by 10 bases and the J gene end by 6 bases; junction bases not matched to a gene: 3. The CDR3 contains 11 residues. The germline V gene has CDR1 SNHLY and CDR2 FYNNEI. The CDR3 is CAITSGDTQYF. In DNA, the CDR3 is TGTGCCATTACTAGCGGTGATACGCAGTATTTT. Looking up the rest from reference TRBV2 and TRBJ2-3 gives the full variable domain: EPEVTQTPSHQVTQMGQEVILRCVPISNHLYFYWYRQILGQKVEFLVSFYNNEISEKSEIFDDQFSVERPDGSNFTLKIRSTKLEDSAMYFCAITSGDTQYFGPGTRLTVL.

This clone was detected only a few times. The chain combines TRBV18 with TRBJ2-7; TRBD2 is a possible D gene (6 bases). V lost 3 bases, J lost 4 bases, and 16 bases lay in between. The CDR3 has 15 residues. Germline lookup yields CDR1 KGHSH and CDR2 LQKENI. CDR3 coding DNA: TGTGCCAGCTCACCCGCCGGCGGGATCGATTACGAGCAGTACTTC. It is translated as CASSPAGGIDYEQYF.

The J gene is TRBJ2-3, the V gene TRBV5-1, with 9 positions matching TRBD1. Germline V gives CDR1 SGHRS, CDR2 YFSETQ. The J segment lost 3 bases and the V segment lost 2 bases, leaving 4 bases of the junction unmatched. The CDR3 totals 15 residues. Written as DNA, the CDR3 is TGCGCCAGCAGCTTCGCGGACAGGGGAACAGATACGCAGTATTTT. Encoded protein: CASSFADRGTDTQYF.

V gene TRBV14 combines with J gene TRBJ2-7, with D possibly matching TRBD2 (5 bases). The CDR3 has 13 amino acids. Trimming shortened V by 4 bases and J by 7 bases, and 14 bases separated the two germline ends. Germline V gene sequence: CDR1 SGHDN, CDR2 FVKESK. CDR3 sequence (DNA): TGTGCCAGCAGCCTATCATTCGGACTGGAGCAGTACTTC. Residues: CASSLSFGLEQYF. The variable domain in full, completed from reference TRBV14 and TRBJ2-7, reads EAGVTQFPSHSVIEKGQTVTLRCDPISGHDNLYWYRRVMGKEIKFLLHFVKESKQDESGMPNNRFLAERTGGTYSTLKVQPAELEDSGVYFCASSLSFGLEQYFGPGTRLTVT.

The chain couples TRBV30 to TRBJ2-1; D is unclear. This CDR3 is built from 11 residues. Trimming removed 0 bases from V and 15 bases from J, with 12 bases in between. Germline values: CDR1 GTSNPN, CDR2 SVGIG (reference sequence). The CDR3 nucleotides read TGTGCCTGGAGTGTAAGTGCTAGTTGGTTCTTC. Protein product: CAWSVSASWFF.

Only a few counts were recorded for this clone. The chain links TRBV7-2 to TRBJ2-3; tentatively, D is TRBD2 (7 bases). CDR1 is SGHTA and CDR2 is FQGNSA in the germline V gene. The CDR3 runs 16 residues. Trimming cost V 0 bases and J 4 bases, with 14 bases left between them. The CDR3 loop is CASSLARAGAADTQYF. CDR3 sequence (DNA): TGTGCCAGCAGCTTAGCGCGGGCGGGGGCCGCAGATACGCAGTATTTT.

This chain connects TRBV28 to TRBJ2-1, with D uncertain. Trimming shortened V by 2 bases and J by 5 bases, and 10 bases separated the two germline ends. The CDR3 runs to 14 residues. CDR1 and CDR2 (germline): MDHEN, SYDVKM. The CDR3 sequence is CASSLPMGNNEQFF. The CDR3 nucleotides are TGTGCCAGCAGTTTACCGATGGGAAACAATGAGCAGTTCTTC.